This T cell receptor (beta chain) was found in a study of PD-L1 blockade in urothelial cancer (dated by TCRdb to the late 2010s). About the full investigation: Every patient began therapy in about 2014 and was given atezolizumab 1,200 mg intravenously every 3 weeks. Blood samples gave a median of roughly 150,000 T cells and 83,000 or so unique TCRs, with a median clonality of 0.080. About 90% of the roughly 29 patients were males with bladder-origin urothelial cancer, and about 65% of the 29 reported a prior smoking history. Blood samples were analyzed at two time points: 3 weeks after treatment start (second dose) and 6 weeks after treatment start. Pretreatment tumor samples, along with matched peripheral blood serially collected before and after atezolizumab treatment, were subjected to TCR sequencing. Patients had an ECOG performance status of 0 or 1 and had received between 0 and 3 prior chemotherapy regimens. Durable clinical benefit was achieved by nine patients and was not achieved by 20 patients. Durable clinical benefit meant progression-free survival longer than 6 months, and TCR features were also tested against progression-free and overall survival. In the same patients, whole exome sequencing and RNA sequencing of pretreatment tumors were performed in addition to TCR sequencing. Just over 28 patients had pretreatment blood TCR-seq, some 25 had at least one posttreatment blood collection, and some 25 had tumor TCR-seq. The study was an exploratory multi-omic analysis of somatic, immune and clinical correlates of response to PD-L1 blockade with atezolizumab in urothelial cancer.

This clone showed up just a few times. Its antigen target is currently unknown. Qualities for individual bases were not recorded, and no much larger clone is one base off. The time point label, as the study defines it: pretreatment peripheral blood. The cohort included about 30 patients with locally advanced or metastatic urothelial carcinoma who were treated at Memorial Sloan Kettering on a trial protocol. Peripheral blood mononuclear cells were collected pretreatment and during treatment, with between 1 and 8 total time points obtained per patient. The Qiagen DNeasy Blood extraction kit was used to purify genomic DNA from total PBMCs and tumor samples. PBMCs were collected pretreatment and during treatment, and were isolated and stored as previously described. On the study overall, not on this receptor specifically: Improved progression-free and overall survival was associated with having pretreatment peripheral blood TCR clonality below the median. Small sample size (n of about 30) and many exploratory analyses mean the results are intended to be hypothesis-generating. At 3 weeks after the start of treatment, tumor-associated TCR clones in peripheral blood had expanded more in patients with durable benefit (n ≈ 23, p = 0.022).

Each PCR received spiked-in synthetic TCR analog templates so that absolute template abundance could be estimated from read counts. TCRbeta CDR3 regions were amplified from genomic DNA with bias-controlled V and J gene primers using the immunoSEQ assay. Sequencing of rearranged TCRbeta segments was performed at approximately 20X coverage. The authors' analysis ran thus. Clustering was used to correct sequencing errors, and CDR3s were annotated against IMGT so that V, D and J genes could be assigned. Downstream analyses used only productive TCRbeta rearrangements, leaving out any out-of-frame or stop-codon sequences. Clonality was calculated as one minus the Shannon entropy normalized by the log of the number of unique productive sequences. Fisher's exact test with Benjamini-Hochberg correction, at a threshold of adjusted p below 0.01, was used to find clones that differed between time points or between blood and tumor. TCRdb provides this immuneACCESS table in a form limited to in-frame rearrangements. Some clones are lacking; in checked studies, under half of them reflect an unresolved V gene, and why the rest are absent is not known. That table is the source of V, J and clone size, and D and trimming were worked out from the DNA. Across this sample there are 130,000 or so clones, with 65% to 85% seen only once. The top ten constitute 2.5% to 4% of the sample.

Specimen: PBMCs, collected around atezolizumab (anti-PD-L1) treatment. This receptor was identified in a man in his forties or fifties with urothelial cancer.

CDR3 protein: CASSSTSGSLFTGELFF. In nucleotide form, the sequence is TGTGCCAGCAGTTCCACTAGCGGGAGTTTGTTCACCGGGGAGCTGTTTTTT. The V and J segments used are TRBV27 and TRBJ2-2; 11 bases in the middle match TRBD2. The germline V gene (reference sequence) gives CDR1 as MNHEY and CDR2 as SMNVEV. For this chain, trimming is 4 bases at the V end and 4 bases at the J end, and the number of junction bases without a gene match is 8. From its cysteine to its phenylalanine, the CDR3 spans 17 amino acids. Just the 51-base CDR3 DNA is kept, in frame starting at base 1.